This entry lists 9 T cell receptor beta chains sequenced from one sample in a study of PD-1 blockade in classical Hodgkin lymphoma. Relapse after autologous stem cell transplantation occurred in every patient, and brentuximab vedotin exposure varied. Some clones are missing from TCRdb's copy, which holds only in-frame ones; the method was immunoSEQ multiplex PCR. Counted here are some 41,000 clones, roughly three quarters occurring once; the ten biggest clones make up 2.5% to 3.5%. This specimen was peripheral blood mononuclear cells (PBMCs), taken before the second cycle of nivolumab. These receptors originate from a human donor with classical Hodgkin lymphoma.

A few counts support this clone. J is TRBJ2-3 and V is TRBV20-1; D call uncertain. CDR3 length: 10 amino acids. The ends were cut back, 6 bases at V and 6 bases at J, with 7 bases in the middle. Germline V gives CDR1 DFQATT, CDR2 SNEGSKA (reference sequence). CDR3 DNA: TGCAGTGCCAGGTCGGATACGCAGTATTTT. This codes for CSARSDTQYF.

V is TRBV7-9 and J is TRBJ2-2; 7 positions agree with TRBD2. V dropped 2 bases and J dropped 2; count of bases not matched to a gene: 5. The CDR3 is made up of 16 amino acids. Germline CDR1 is SEHNR and CDR2 is FQNEAQ (reference sequence). CDR3 amino acids: CASSLPLAANTGELFF. In DNA form, the CDR3 reads TGTGCCAGCAGCTTACCCCTAGCGGCTAACACCGGGGAGCTGTTTTTT.

This clone occurred once. The CDR3 bases are TGTGCCAGCAGTTCGGGTTTGGCCCCTTTAAACACTGAAGCTTTCTTT. It encodes CASSSGLAPLNTEAFF. This chain connects TRBV28 to TRBJ1-1; D not resolved. This CDR3 contains 16 residues. Per germline, CDR1 MDHEN and CDR2 SYDVKM. V lost 4 bases and J 2 bases, leaving 17 bases between the germline ends. Complete variable domain (other parts from reference TRBV28 and TRBJ1-1): DVKVTQSSRYLVKRTGEKVFLECVQDMDHENMFWYRQDPGLGLRLIYFSYDVKMKEKGDIPEGYSVSREKKERFSLILESASTNQTSMYLCASSSGLAPLNTEAFFGQGTRLTVV.

The chain couples TRBV6-4 to TRBJ1-2; D unresolved. The length of the CDR3 is 14 residues. The germline CDR1 and CDR2 sequences are MRHNA and SNTAGT. Between the trimmed V and J ends, which lost 0 bases and 4 bases, there was a span of 9 bases. CDR3 nucleotide sequence: TGTGCCAGCAGTGACTCATCCGGCGCCTATGGCTACACCTTC. It encodes CASSDSSGAYGYTF.

The table lists this clone with a few counts. V gene TRBV19 combines with J gene TRBJ2-5, with D perhaps TRBD1 or TRBD2 (5 bases each). The V end was cut by 6 bases, the J end by 5 bases, with 19 bases between. This CDR3 region has 15 residues. Germline lookup yields CDR1 LNHDA and CDR2 SQIVND (reference sequence). The CDR3, as DNA: TGTGCCAGTAGCCCCGCAGGGAGATCTTCGGAGACCCAGTACTTC. It translates to CASSPAGRSSETQYF. Supplemented by reference TRBV19 and TRBJ2-5, the full variable domain reads DGGITQSPKYLFRKEGQNVTLSCEQNLNHDAMYWYRQDPGQGLRLIYYSQIVNDFQKGDIAEGYSVSREKKESFPLTVTSAQKNPTAFYLCASSPAGRSSETQYFGPGTRLLVL.

Only a few counts were recorded for this clone. This sequence joins TRBV30 and TRBJ1-5, with D possibly TRBD1 on 5 matching bases. The germline CDR1 and CDR2 sequences are GTSNPN and SVGIG (reference sequence). V lost 4 bases to trimming and J lost 3 bases, with 10 bases between them. CDR3 length: 13 residues. The CDR3 DNA follows: TGTGCCTGGACACCGGACATCAATCAGCCCCAGCATTTT. It specifies CAWTPDINQPQHF.

The J gene is TRBJ2-3, the V gene TRBV15, with 7 bases aligning to TRBD1. The J segment lost 3 bases and the V segment lost 9 bases, leaving 6 bases of the junction unmatched. CDR1 is LNHNV and CDR2 is YYDKDF in the germline V gene (reference sequence). The CDR3 has 13 amino acids. The CDR3 DNA sequence: TGTGCCACGAGCGCAGGGGGAACAGATACGCAGTATTTT. It translates to CATSAGGTDTQYF.

The CDR3 DNA sequence: TGTGCCAGCAGTAAACAGAACACTGAAGCTTTCTTT. This codes for CASSKQNTEAFF. This chain links TRBV6-5 with TRBJ1-1; D uncertain. The CDR3 is made up of 12 amino acids. With 5 bases removed from V and 1 base from J, the gap between germline ends came to 5 bases. Per germline, CDR1 MNHEY and CDR2 SVGAGI.

V and J are TRBV6-1 and TRBJ1-5; 8 nucleotides agree with TRBD1. Germline CDR1 is MNHNS and CDR2 is SASEGT. The CDR3 consists of 16 residues. With V trimmed by 2 bases and J by 4 bases, 7 bases remained unmatched. CDR3 coding DNA: TGTGCCAGCAGTGAAAGCGCAGGGGGCTTAAATCAGCCCCAGCATTTT. Protein product: CASSESAGGLNQPQHF.